This entry is about one TCR beta chain. Its antigen is not known. CDR1 SNHLY and CDR2 FYNNEI come from the germline V gene. The CDR3 has 13 residues. V shed 4 bases and J 6 bases; nucleotides not matched to a gene: 6. The sample is drawn from a study of cytomegalovirus exposure and HLA in healthy donors. Notes on the study in general: The investigators catalogued 150 to 200 TCR beta chains as cytomegalovirus-associated. Reportedly, diagnosis of cytomegalovirus status by the classifier showed high specificity and sensitivity.

Clones were sequenced by immunoSEQ multiplex PCR, and TCRdb holds only the in-frame ones, with some missing. The profile shows about 130,000 clones, approximately 94% of them singletons. Sequenced material: PBMCs. The chain carries TRBV2 and TRBJ2-7, with 7 bases matching TRBD1. This clonotype originated in a man aged 18 to 29 in good health and CMV-seropositive. CDR3 residues: CASSGWTGGEQYF. The CDR3 DNA reads TGTGCCAGCAGTGGATGGACAGGCGGCGAGCAGTACTTC.